This entry describes one T cell receptor (beta chain). The antigen remains unidentified. 5'RACE template switching generated TCR cDNA, adding a universal primer site and UMIs. TCRdb re-called the 5' RACE reads with MiXCR, one entry per CDR3 protein. The sample consists of roughly 400,000 distinct CDR3 sequences, about 19% of them appearing once. The sample originates from a study of T cells after yellow fever vaccination. As for the study in general: Fractions containing few cells were prepared with SMART-Seq v4 Ultra Low Input. General study results and limits: Clones from primary vaccination mostly reappeared after the booster (about 97% CD4, over 85% CD8). The appearance of a small share of clonotypes in both CD4 and CD8 compartments was observed.

This CDR3 contains 14 residues. After removal of 2 bases from V and 7 bases from J, the junction contained 6 bases not matched to a gene. CDR1 and CDR2 (germline): MNHEY, SVGAGI. This TCR was recovered from a man younger than 35 who received the YFV17D yellow fever vaccine. The J gene is TRBJ1-1, the V gene TRBV6-5; 8 bases line up with TRBD1. The sequences come from PBMCs, collected before the yellow fever booster vaccination. This CDR3 is CASSYPGTGGEAFF. CDR3 in DNA: TGTGCCAGCAGTTACCCCGGGACAGGCGGTGAAGCTTTCTTT.